This T cell receptor (beta chain) comes out of a study of T-cell memory formation after mild COVID-19. V lost 6 bases, J lost 6 bases, and 11 bases stayed unmatched. CDR1 is MNHNY and CDR2 is SVGAGI in the germline V gene (reference sequence). This CDR3 comprises 16 residues. TCRdb re-called the 5' RACE reads with MiXCR, one entry per CDR3 protein. The sample includes 35,000 to 40,000 distinct CDR3 sequences, 5% to 7% seen only once; the top ten take more than 0.7%. Sequenced sample: PBMCs or a T cell subset sorted from them (not recorded which). The source is an adult who had mild COVID-19 (a few samples of this study predate the infection). Cell type and time point are not known. The chain recombines TRBV6-6 with TRBJ2-1; TRBD2 matches 10 bases. DNA for the CDR3: TGTGCCAGCAGGGACTCGGCTAGCGGGAGCGGCAATGAGCAGTTCTTC. As protein: CASRDSASGSGNEQFF.